The clone carrying this T cell receptor beta chain was counted between two and nine times. The data were taken from a study of CD8 T cells in acute hepatitis C reinfection. Time point given: naive CD8 control sorted from an acute-time-point sample. The CDR3 spans 12 residues. Germline V gene lookup returns CDR1 KGHSH and CDR2 LQKENI. Trimming took off 3 bases at V and 3 bases at J, with 5 bases between the two ends. Clones were sequenced by immunoSEQ multiplex PCR, and TCRdb holds only the in-frame ones, with some missing. This table holds more than 35,000 clones, approximately 90% found once. The TCR originated in a man under 40 with chronic hepatitis C. The rearrangement uses TRBV18 and TRBJ2-5; D remains ambiguous. Sequencing was carried out using naive CD8+ T cells from PBMCs. The CDR3, as DNA: TGTGCCAGCTCACCGGCAGAAGAGACCCAGTACTTC. Translation: CASSPAEETQYF. The full variable domain, with the rest looked up from reference TRBV18 and TRBJ2-5, is NAGVMQNPRHLVRRRGQEARLRCSPMKGHSHVYWYRQLPEEGLKFMVYLQKENIIDESGMPKERFSAEFPKEGPSILRIQQVVRGDSAAYFCASSPAEETQYFGPGTRLLVL.